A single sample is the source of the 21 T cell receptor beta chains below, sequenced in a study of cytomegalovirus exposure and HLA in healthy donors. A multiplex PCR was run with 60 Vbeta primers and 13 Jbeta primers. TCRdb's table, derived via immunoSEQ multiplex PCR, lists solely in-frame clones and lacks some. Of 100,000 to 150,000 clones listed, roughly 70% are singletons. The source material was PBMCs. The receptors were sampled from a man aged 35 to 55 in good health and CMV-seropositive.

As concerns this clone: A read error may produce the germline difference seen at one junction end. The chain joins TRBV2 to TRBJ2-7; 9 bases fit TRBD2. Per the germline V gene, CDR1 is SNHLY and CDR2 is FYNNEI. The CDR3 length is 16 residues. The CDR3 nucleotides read TGTGCCAGCAGTTTAGGGGGGGGACTAGCTCCCTACGGGCAGTACTTC. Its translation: CASSLGGGLAPYGQYF.

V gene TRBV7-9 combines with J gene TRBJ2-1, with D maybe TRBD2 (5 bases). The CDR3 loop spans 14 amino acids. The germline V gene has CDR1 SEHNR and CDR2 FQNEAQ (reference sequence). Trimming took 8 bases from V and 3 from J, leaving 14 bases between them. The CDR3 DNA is TGTGCCAGCCTGCTGGACTCGTTCTACAATGAGCAGTTCTTC. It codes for CASLLDSFYNEQFF.

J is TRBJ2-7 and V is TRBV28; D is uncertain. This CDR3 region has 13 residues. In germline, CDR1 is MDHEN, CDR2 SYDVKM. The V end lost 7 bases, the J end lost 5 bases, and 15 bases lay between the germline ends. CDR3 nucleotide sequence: TGTGCCAGCATGTTGGGCCGCATCGACGAGCAGTACTTC. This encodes CASMLGRIDEQYF.

The CDR3 loop reads CASSSFSLQYPNRGSGNTIYF. DNA of the CDR3: TGTGCCAGCAGCTCCTTTTCCTTACAGTATCCGAACCGTGGCTCTGGAAACACCATATATTTT. The V call is TRBV7-6, the J call TRBJ1-3; no reliable D call. The CDR3 is 21 amino acids. The V end lost 4 bases, the J end lost 0 bases, and 28 bases lay between the germline ends. The germline V gene encodes CDR1 SGHVS and CDR2 FNYEAQ.

This CDR3 reads CASSQERRGTDTQYF. CDR3 sequence (DNA): TGTGCCAGCAGCCAAGAGAGACGCGGTACAGATACGCAGTATTTT. V and J are TRBV4-2 and TRBJ2-3, with D uncertain. CDR1 is LGHNA, CDR2 YNFKEQ, per germline. V was trimmed by 0 bases and J by 3 bases, leaving 10 bases between them. This CDR3 comprises 15 residues.

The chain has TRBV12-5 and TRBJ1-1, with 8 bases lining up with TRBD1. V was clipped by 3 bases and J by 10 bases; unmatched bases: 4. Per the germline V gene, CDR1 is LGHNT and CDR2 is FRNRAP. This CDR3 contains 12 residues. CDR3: CASGLSGGSAFF. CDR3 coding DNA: TGTGCTAGTGGTTTATCAGGGGGCTCAGCTTTCTTT.

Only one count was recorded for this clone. This CDR3 is CASSLGLQETQYF. DNA of the CDR3: TGTGCCAGCAGCTTAGGACTTCAAGAGACCCAGTACTTC. This chain links TRBV11-2 with TRBJ2-5; D remains ambiguous. CDR3 length: 13 residues. CDR1 is SGHAT, CDR2 FQNNGV, per germline. The V gene lost 1 base and the J gene lost 2 bases, with 5 bases spanning the gap.

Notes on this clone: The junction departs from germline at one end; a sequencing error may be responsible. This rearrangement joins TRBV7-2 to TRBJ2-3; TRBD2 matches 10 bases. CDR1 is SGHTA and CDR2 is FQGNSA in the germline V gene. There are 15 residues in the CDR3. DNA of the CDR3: TGTGCCAGCAGTTTAGCGGGGGGAGGTGCAGATACGCAGTATTTT. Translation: CASSLAGGGADTQYF.

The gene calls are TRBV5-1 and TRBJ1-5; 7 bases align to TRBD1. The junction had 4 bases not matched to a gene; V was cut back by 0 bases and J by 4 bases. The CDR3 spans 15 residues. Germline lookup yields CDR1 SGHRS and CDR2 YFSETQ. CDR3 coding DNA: TGCGCCAGCAGCTTGGAAGGACAGGAAAATCAGCCCCAGCATTTT. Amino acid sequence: CASSLEGQENQPQHF.

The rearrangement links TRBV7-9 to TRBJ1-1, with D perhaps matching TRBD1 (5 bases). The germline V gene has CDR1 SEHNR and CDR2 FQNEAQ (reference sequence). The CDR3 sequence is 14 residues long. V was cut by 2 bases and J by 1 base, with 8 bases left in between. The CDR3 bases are TGTGCCAGCAGCTTACAGGGCGGGAACACTGAAGCTTTCTTT. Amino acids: CASSLQGGNTEAFF.

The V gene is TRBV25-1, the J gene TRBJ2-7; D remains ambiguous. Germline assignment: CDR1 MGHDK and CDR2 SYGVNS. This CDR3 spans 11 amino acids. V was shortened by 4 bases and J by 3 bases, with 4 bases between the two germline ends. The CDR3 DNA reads TGTGCCAGCAGTGGCGGCTACGAGCAGTACTTC. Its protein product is CASSGGYEQYF.

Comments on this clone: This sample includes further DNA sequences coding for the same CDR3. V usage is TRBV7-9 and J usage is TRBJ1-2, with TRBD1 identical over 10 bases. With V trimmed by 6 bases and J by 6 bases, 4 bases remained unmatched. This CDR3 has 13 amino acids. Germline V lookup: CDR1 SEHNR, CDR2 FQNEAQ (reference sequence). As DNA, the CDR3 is TGTGCCAGCAGGCCCGGGACAGGGGATGGCTACACCTTC. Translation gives CASRPGTGDGYTF.

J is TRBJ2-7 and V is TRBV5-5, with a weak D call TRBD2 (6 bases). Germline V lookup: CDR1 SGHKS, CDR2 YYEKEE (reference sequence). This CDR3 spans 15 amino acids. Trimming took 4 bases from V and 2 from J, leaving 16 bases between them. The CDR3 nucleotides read TGTGCCAGCAGCCCGGAGGGCACACCCACCTACGAGCAGTACTTC. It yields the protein CASSPEGTPTYEQYF.

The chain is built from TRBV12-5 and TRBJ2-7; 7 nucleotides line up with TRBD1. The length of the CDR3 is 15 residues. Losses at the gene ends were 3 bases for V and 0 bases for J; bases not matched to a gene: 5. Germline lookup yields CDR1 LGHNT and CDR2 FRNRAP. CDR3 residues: CASGFGQASSYEQYF. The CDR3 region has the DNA TGTGCTAGTGGTTTCGGACAGGCGAGCTCCTACGAGCAGTACTTC.

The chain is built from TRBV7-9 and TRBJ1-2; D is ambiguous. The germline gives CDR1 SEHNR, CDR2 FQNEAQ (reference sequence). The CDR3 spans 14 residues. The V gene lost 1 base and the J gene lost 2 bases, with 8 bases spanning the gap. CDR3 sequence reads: CASSLGGLNYGYTF. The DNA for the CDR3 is TGTGCCAGCAGCTTAGGAGGGCTCAACTATGGCTACACCTTC.

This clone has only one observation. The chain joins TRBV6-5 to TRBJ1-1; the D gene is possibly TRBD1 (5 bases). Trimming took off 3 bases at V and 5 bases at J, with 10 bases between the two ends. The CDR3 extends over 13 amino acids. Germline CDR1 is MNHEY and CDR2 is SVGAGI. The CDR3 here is CASSYLRDTEAFF. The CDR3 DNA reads TGTGCCAGCAGTTATCTCAGGGATACTGAAGCTTTCTTT.

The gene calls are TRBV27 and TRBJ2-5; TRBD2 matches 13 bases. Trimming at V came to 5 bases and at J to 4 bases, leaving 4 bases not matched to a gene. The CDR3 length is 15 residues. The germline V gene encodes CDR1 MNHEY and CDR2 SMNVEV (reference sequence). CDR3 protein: CASSQGLAGLETQYF. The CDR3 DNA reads TGTGCCAGCAGTCAGGGACTAGCGGGGCTAGAGACCCAGTACTTC.

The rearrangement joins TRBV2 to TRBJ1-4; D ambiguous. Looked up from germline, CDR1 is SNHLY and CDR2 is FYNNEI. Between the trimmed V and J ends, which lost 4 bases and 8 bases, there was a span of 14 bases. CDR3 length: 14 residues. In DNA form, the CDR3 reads TGTGCCAGCAGTGCAGATAGAACGGGAGAAAAACTGTTTTTT. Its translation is CASSADRTGEKLFF.

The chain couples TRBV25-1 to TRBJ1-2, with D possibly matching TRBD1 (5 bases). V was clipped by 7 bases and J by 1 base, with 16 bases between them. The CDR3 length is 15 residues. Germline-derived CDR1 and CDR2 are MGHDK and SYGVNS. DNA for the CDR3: TGTGCCAGCACATCCCCGGGGGATTTTAACTATGGCTACACCTTC. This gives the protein CASTSPGDFNYGYTF.

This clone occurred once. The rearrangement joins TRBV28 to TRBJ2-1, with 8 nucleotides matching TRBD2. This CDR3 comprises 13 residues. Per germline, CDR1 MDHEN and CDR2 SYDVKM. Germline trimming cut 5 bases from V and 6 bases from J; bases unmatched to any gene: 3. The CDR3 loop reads CASSLGLANEQFF. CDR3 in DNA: TGTGCCAGCAGTCTAGGACTAGCCAATGAGCAGTTCTTC.

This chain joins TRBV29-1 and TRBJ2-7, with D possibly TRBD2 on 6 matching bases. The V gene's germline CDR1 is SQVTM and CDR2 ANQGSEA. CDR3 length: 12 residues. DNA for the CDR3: TGCAGTTTCAACGGGGGATCCTACGAGCAGTACTTC. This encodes CSFNGGSYEQYF.